This entry lists 17 T cell receptor beta chains sequenced from one sample in a study of T cell responses to AZD1222 COVID-19 vaccine. Some clones are missing from TCRdb's copy, which holds only in-frame ones; the method was immunoSEQ multiplex PCR. Of over 150,000 clones detected, roughly nine tenths appear once; the ten largest clones hold under 7%. Sequenced here: peripheral blood, sampled on day 0 of MenACWY control vaccination. These receptors all stem from an adult in good health.

This clone has a handful of counts. The sample has other DNA sequences that encode this CDR3 too. The rearrangement joins TRBV19 to TRBJ1-6; a possible D gene is TRBD1 (5 bases). The ends were cut back, 0 bases at V and 7 bases at J, with 10 bases in the middle. This CDR3 spans 15 amino acids. Germline V CDR1 and CDR2: LNHDA, SQIVND (reference sequence). The CDR3 nucleotides are TGTGCCAGTAGTATAGATCGGGGCGGGAATTCACCCCTCCACTTT. This encodes CASSIDRGGNSPLHF.

This clone is a singleton in its sample. The gene calls are TRBV11-3 and TRBJ2-1; 7 bases are a match to TRBD2. Trimming took 1 base from V and 9 from J; bases not matched to a gene: 6. This CDR3 is 14 amino acids long. Per germline, CDR1 SGHNT and CDR2 YENEEA. CDR3 nucleotides: TGTGCCAGCAGCTTAGGTGACGGGACTACTGAGCAGTTCTTC. Amino acid sequence: CASSLGDGTTEQFF.

The chain couples TRBV24-1 to TRBJ2-5, with D perhaps matching TRBD2 (5 bases). V shed 0 bases and J shed 1 base, with 8 bases lying between them. The CDR3 totals 15 residues. Per germline, CDR1 KGHDR and CDR2 SFDVKD. CDR3 loop: CATSDLSGIQETQYF. As DNA, the CDR3 is TGTGCCACCAGTGATTTGTCGGGGATCCAAGAGACCCAGTACTTC.

The rearrangement uses TRBV6-4 and TRBJ2-2; D gene unclear. V was cut by 6 bases and J by 4 bases, with 9 bases left in between. Germline loops: CDR1 MRHNA, CDR2 SNTAGT. The CDR3 has 13 amino acids. The CDR3 region has the DNA TGTGCCAGCAGGGCACCCTTCACCGGGGAGCTGTTTTTT. Translated, it gives CASRAPFTGELFF.

The chain couples TRBV2 to TRBJ2-7; 10 nucleotides line up with TRBD2. J gave up 0 bases and V 5 bases, and 4 bases lay outside the gene matches. Germline V gene sequence: CDR1 SNHLY, CDR2 FYNNEI. The CDR3 is made up of 15 amino acids. In nucleotides, the CDR3 is TGTGCCAGCAGTCTAGCGGGGGAAAGCTCCTACGAGCAGTACGTC. Its translation is CASSLAGESSYEQYV.

CDR3 loop: CASSLMLAGSTDTQYF. The CDR3 DNA is TGTGCCAGCAGCTTGATGCTGGCGGGGAGTACAGATACGCAGTATTTT. The V call is TRBV7-2, the J call TRBJ2-3, with a possible D match to TRBD2 (6 bases). This CDR3 spans 16 amino acids. Trimming left V 3 bases short and J 3 bases short, with 16 bases between. Germline-derived CDR1 and CDR2 are SGHTA and FQGNSA.

The chain combines TRBV9 with TRBJ2-1; 8 bases match TRBD2. V shed 3 bases, J shed 4 bases, and the junction held 6 bases outside the gene matches. The CDR3 spans 15 residues. Germline V CDR1 and CDR2: SGDLS, YYNGEE. The chain's CDR3 is CASSDGGAHYNEQFF. The CDR3 DNA is TGTGCCAGCAGCGACGGGGGGGCACATTACAATGAGCAGTTCTTC.

This clone was seen only once. V usage is TRBV12-3 or TRBV12-4 and J usage is TRBJ2-5, with 7 bases that match TRBD1. J lost 3 bases, V lost 6 bases, and 4 bases had no gene match. There are 13 residues in the CDR3. DNA of the CDR3: TGTGCCAGCAGAGACACAGGGGAAGAGACCCAGTACTTC. This sequence encodes CASRDTGEETQYF.

This clone was recorded a few times. V gene TRBV5-4 combines with J gene TRBJ2-5; 9 nucleotides agree with TRBD1. V was pared by 4 bases and J by 5 bases, with 3 bases of the junction left unmatched. This CDR3 has 13 residues. Germline CDR1 reads SGHNT; CDR2 reads YYREEE (reference sequence). CDR3 nucleotide sequence: TGTGCCAGCAGCCCGGACAGGGGTGAGACCCAGTACTTC. Amino acid sequence: CASSPDRGETQYF.

The chain employs TRBV5-1 and TRBJ2-3; TRBD1 is a possible D gene (6 bases). The germline V and J ends were trimmed by 6 bases and 0 bases, with 14 bases remaining between them. There are 15 residues in the CDR3. Germline V gene data show CDR1 as SGHRS and CDR2 as YFSETQ. The CDR3 nucleotides are TGCGCCAGCAACCCACAGGGAACTAGCACAGATACGCAGTATTTT. Translating gives CASNPQGTSTDTQYF. Drawing the rest from reference TRBV5-1 and TRBJ2-3, the complete variable domain is KAGVTQTPRYLIKTRGQQVTLSCSPISGHRSVSWYQQTPGQGLQFLFEYFSETQRNKGNFPGRFSGRQFSNSRSEMNVSTLELGDSALYLCASNPQGTSTDTQYFGPGTRLTVL.

The rearrangement joins TRBV9 to TRBJ1-4; D remains unclear. The CDR3 is 14 amino acids. V was trimmed by 3 bases and J by 3 bases, leaving 9 bases between them. CDR1 is SGDLS and CDR2 is YYNGEE in the germline V gene. The CDR3 bases are TGTGCCAGCAGCGCCTCGTCCTCTAATGAAAAACTGTTTTTT. Protein sequence: CASSASSSNEKLFF.

A few counts support this clone. V usage is TRBV3-1 (or the pseudogene TRBV3-2) and J usage is TRBJ2-1; 8 bases map to TRBD2. Germline CDR1 is LGHDT and CDR2 is YNNKEL (reference sequence). The CDR3 totals 18 residues. V gave up 0 bases and J gave up 0 bases; unmatched junction bases: 7. CDR3 sequence (DNA): TGTGCCAGCAGCCAAGACGATAGCGGGGTCAGCTCCTACAATGAGCAGTTCTTC. This encodes CASSQDDSGVSSYNEQFF.

The J gene is TRBJ1-1, the V gene TRBV6-5; D perhaps matches TRBD1 (6 bases). This CDR3 is 11 amino acids long. V was trimmed by 2 bases and J by 11 bases, leaving 9 bases between them. The germline gives CDR1 MNHEY, CDR2 SVGAGI. The CDR3 region is CASSYQGKAFF. CDR3 in DNA: TGTGCCAGCAGTTACCAGGGGAAGGCTTTCTTT.

The chain couples TRBV5-1 to TRBJ1-5; no firm D call. In germline, CDR1 is SGHRS, CDR2 YFSETQ. The CDR3 extends over 13 amino acids. The V end was cut by 0 bases, the J end by 5 bases, with 6 bases between. CDR3 sequence reads: CASSLAADQPQHF. DNA for the CDR3: TGCGCCAGCAGCTTGGCCGCGGATCAGCCCCAGCATTTT.

This clone was seen a handful of times. The chain links TRBV2 to TRBJ1-6; D is uncertain. The CDR3 is made up of 13 amino acids. Deletions cut 7 bases from V and 7 bases from J, with 11 bases between. Germline V gene data show CDR1 as SNHLY and CDR2 as FYNNEI. The CDR3 DNA reads TGTGCCAGCACCGAATGGCTCAATTCACCCCTCCACTTT. This encodes CASTEWLNSPLHF.

This chain uses TRBV10-1 with TRBJ2-3; the D gene could be TRBD1 or TRBD2 (5 bases each). The CDR3 runs to 15 residues. Germline loops: CDR1 WNHNN, CDR2 SYGVQD (reference sequence). V dropped 5 bases and J dropped 1 base, with 13 bases sitting between them. The DNA for the CDR3 is TGCGCCAGCAGTCTACGGGACCCGCGCACAGATACGCAGTATTTT. Protein sequence: CASSLRDPRTDTQYF.

The genes are TRBV7-6 and TRBJ1-5, with D uncertain. With 5 bases removed from V and 5 bases from J, the gap between germline ends came to 13 bases. The CDR3 sequence is 14 residues long. CDR1 and CDR2 (germline): SGHVS, FNYEAQ. The CDR3 region has the DNA TGTGCCAGCAGCCGACTTGGAGGCGATCAGCCCCAGCATTTT. Its protein is CASSRLGGDQPQHF. The variable domain in full, with the rest retrieved from reference TRBV7-6 and TRBJ1-5, is GAGVSQSPRYKVTKRGQDVALRCDPISGHVSLYWYRQALGQGPEFLTYFNYEAQQDKSGLPNDRFSAERPEGSISTLTIQRTEQRDSAMYRCASSRLGGDQPQHFGDGTRLSIL.